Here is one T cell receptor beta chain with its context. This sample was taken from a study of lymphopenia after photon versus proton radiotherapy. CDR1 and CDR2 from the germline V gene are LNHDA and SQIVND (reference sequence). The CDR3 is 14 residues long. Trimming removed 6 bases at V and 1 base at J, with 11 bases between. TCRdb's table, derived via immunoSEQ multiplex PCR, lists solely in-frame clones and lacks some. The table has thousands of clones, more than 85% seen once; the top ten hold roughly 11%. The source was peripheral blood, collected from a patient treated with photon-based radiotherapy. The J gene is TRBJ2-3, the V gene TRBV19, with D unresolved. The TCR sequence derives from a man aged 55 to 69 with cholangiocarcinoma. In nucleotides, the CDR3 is TGTGCCAGTAGAAACAGTCCTGGCACAGATACGCAGTATTTT. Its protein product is CASRNSPGTDTQYF.